Listed below are T cell receptor beta chains from one sample, sequenced in a study of human T cells and chemical hapten exposure. TCRdb re-derived calls from the 5' RACE reads in MiXCR, one entry per CDR3 protein. The sample holds fewer than 150,000 distinct CDR3 sequences, approximately 19% seen once. The source of these receptors is a human donor in good health. Each CDR3 is given with its conserved first and last residue. The order of the fields is J gene, clone size, D gene, V gene, CDR3 DNA, CDR3 protein. D genes are given only for firm matches. Only part of the rows carry a size: once, few, many, or a class if the clone is expanded.

j_gene: TRBJ1-1; abundance: NA; d_gene: TRBD1; v_gene: TRBV7-9; CDR3nt: TGTGCCAGCAGCGTTACAGGGGTAGGGACTGAAGCTTTCTTT; CDR3aa: CASSVTGVGTEAFF
j_gene: TRBJ2-7; abundance: few; d_gene: NA; v_gene: TRBV23-1; CDR3nt: TGCGCCAGCAGTCAATCGCGACAAGGCCCAATCTCCTACGAGCAGTACTTC; CDR3aa: CASSQSRQGPISYEQYF
j_gene: TRBJ2-7; abundance: few; d_gene: TRBD2; v_gene: TRBV5-5; CDR3nt: TGTGCCAGCAGCTTGTCTAGACTAGCGGGAGAGTTCTACGAGCAGTACTTC; CDR3aa: CASSLSRLAGEFYEQYF
j_gene: TRBJ1-1; abundance: NA; d_gene: NA; v_gene: TRBV20-1; CDR3nt: TGCAGTGCCGAAGCCTTAGCCGTAACTGAAGCTTTCTTT; CDR3aa: CSAEALAVTEAFF
j_gene: TRBJ2-7; abundance: few; d_gene: NA; v_gene: TRBV3-1; CDR3nt: TGTGCCAGCAGCCAGTTCCGCTTTTACGAGCAGTACTTC; CDR3aa: CASSQFRFYEQYF
j_gene: TRBJ2-1; abundance: NA; d_gene: NA; v_gene: TRBV7-9; CDR3nt: TGTGCCAGCAGCTTAGGTAGGGAGATGATAGATGAGCAGTTCTTC; CDR3aa: CASSLGREMIDEQFF
j_gene: TRBJ2-5; abundance: NA; d_gene: NA; v_gene: TRBV20-1; CDR3nt: TGCAGTGCTAGAAACGGAGAGGGGACCCAGTACTTC; CDR3aa: CSARNGEGTQYF
j_gene: TRBJ2-5; abundance: NA; d_gene: TRBD2; v_gene: TRBV3-1; CDR3nt: TGTGCCAGCAGCTTAGCGGGAGTGGGCCAAGAGACCCAGTACTTC; CDR3aa: CASSLAGVGQETQYF
j_gene: TRBJ2-6; abundance: few; d_gene: NA; v_gene: TRBV4-1; CDR3nt: TGCGCCAGCAGCCAAGAGTGGACGATCTCTGGGGCCAACGTCCTGACTTTC; CDR3aa: CASSQEWTISGANVLTF
j_gene: TRBJ1-6; abundance: few; d_gene: NA; v_gene: TRBV7-6; CDR3nt: TGTGCCAGCAGTTCCGGACAGAATAATTCACCCCTCCACTTT; CDR3aa: CASSSGQNNSPLHF
j_gene: TRBJ2-3; abundance: NA; d_gene: TRBD2; v_gene: TRBV12-3/TRBV12-4; CDR3nt: TGTGCCAGCAGTTCTCGACCGGGACTAGCGATCGGCACAGATACGCAGTATTTT; CDR3aa: CASSSRPGLAIGTDTQYF
j_gene: TRBJ1-4; abundance: NA; d_gene: TRBD1; v_gene: TRBV10-3; CDR3nt: TGTGCCATCAGACCCGGGACAGGGGATGAAAAACTGTTTTTT; CDR3aa: CAIRPGTGDEKLFF
j_gene: TRBJ2-5; abundance: NA; d_gene: TRBD1; v_gene: TRBV28; CDR3nt: TGTGCCAGCAGCCCCGGGACAGTTGAGACCCAGTACTTC; CDR3aa: CASSPGTVETQYF
j_gene: TRBJ2-3; abundance: NA; d_gene: NA; v_gene: TRBV7-9; CDR3nt: TGTGCCACCTCATTAAGCGCGCAGTATTTT; CDR3aa: CATSLSAQYF
j_gene: TRBJ2-2; abundance: few; d_gene: NA; v_gene: TRBV24-1; CDR3nt: TGTGCCACCAGTGATCCCCCGGGGCTAAAGTCTGTAGGGGAGCTGTTTTTT; CDR3aa: CATSDPPGLKSVGELFF
j_gene: TRBJ2-1; abundance: NA; d_gene: NA; v_gene: TRBV6-1; CDR3nt: TGTGCCAGCAAGTCGACATTGAAAGGGGATGAGCAGTTCTTC; CDR3aa: CASKSTLKGDEQFF
j_gene: TRBJ2-2; abundance: few; d_gene: NA; v_gene: TRBV28; CDR3nt: TGTGCCAGCAGTTCCGCAGCAGGGAACACCGGGGAGCTGTTTTTT; CDR3aa: CASSSAAGNTGELFF
j_gene: TRBJ1-1; abundance: few; d_gene: TRBD1; v_gene: TRBV4-1; CDR3nt: TGCGCCAGCAGCCAAGCCGACAGGGACACTGAAGCTTTCTTT; CDR3aa: CASSQADRDTEAFF
j_gene: TRBJ2-3; abundance: few; d_gene: NA; v_gene: TRBV28; CDR3nt: TGTGCCAGCAGTTTAATAGTACCAGATACGCAGTATTTT; CDR3aa: CASSLIVPDTQYF
j_gene: TRBJ2-6; abundance: NA; d_gene: NA; v_gene: TRBV6-4; CDR3nt: TGTGCCAGCAGTGACTCGGGGGGCTCTGGGGCCAACGTCCTGACTTTC; CDR3aa: CASSDSGGSGANVLTF
j_gene: TRBJ2-7; abundance: NA; d_gene: NA; v_gene: TRBV14; CDR3nt: TGTGCCAGCAGTAATCGGGGGGCTTACTCCTACGAGCAGTACTTC; CDR3aa: CASSNRGAYSYEQYF
j_gene: TRBJ2-7; abundance: NA; d_gene: TRBD2; v_gene: TRBV20-1; CDR3nt: TGCAGTGCTAGAGATCTGGCTAGCGGGAGTATTGGGCACGAGCAGTACTTC; CDR3aa: CSARDLASGSIGHEQYF
j_gene: TRBJ2-7; abundance: few; d_gene: NA; v_gene: TRBV7-9; CDR3nt: TGTGCCAGCAGCCGGGGTAGCCACGAGCAGTACTTC; CDR3aa: CASSRGSHEQYF
j_gene: TRBJ2-2; abundance: few; d_gene: NA; v_gene: TRBV5-1; CDR3nt: TGCGCCAGCAGCTTGGTACCGCTAAACACCGGGGAGCTGTTTTTT; CDR3aa: CASSLVPLNTGELFF
j_gene: TRBJ2-7; abundance: NA; d_gene: NA; v_gene: TRBV5-1; CDR3nt: TGCGCCAGCAGCCAGGGGGGGCTTGGAGACTACGAGCAGTACTTC; CDR3aa: CASSQGGLGDYEQYF
j_gene: TRBJ1-5; abundance: NA; d_gene: NA; v_gene: TRBV28; CDR3nt: TGTGCCAGCACGGCCCCAGACCGCAATCAGCCCCAGCATTTT; CDR3aa: CASTAPDRNQPQHF
j_gene: TRBJ1-4; abundance: few; d_gene: NA; v_gene: TRBV5-1; CDR3nt: TGCGCCAGCAGCCCCGGACAGCATCCAACTAATGAAAAACTGTTTTTT; CDR3aa: CASSPGQHPTNEKLFF
j_gene: TRBJ1-5; abundance: few; d_gene: TRBD1; v_gene: TRBV6-1; CDR3nt: TGTGCCAGCAGTGCGGGACAGGGGAACAATCAGCCCCAGCATTTT; CDR3aa: CASSAGQGNNQPQHF
j_gene: TRBJ2-7; abundance: NA; d_gene: TRBD2; v_gene: TRBV27; CDR3nt: TGTGCCAGCAGTCCTCAAGCGGGAGTCGAGCAGTACTTC; CDR3aa: CASSPQAGVEQYF
j_gene: TRBJ2-7; abundance: few; d_gene: NA; v_gene: TRBV12-3/TRBV12-4; CDR3nt: TGTGCCAGCAGTTTTTCCTGGGGTGCGGCCTACGAGCAGTACTTC; CDR3aa: CASSFSWGAAYEQYF
j_gene: TRBJ1-4; abundance: NA; d_gene: NA; v_gene: TRBV24-1; CDR3nt: TGTGCCACCAGTGGGCAGCCCAATGAAAAACTGTTTTTT; CDR3aa: CATSGQPNEKLFF
j_gene: TRBJ1-5; abundance: NA; d_gene: NA; v_gene: TRBV30; CDR3nt: TGTGCCTGGACCCTGGGGGGGATCAATCAGCCCCAGCATTTT; CDR3aa: CAWTLGGINQPQHF
j_gene: TRBJ2-5; abundance: few; d_gene: TRBD1; v_gene: TRBV7-9; CDR3nt: TGTGCCAGCAGCTCCTTTGTAGGGACAGGGGATCTAGAAGAGACCCAGTACTTC; CDR3aa: CASSSFVGTGDLEETQYF
j_gene: TRBJ2-3; abundance: NA; d_gene: TRBD2; v_gene: TRBV6-5; CDR3nt: TGTGCCAGCAGTCCACGGTCTAGCGGGAGAGTTAGCGCAGATACGCAGTATTTT; CDR3aa: CASSPRSSGRVSADTQYF
j_gene: TRBJ1-5; abundance: few; d_gene: NA; v_gene: TRBV3-1; CDR3nt: TGTGCCAGCAGCCAAGATAATCAGCCCCAGCATTTT; CDR3aa: CASSQDNQPQHF
j_gene: TRBJ1-1; abundance: NA; d_gene: NA; v_gene: TRBV20-1; CDR3nt: TGCAGTGCTAGAGCCCGGGACTCCCGTGAAGCTTTCTTT; CDR3aa: CSARARDSREAFF
j_gene: TRBJ2-1; abundance: few; d_gene: NA; v_gene: TRBV6-6; CDR3nt: TGTGCCAGCAGTTACGAAGGCATCAATGAGCAGTTCTTC; CDR3aa: CASSYEGINEQFF
j_gene: TRBJ2-7; abundance: NA; d_gene: NA; v_gene: TRBV4-1; CDR3nt: TGCGCCAGCAGCCAAGATAGGGTGCGAAGAGGGAATGACTCCCACGAGCAGTACTTC; CDR3aa: CASSQDRVRRGNDSHEQYF
j_gene: TRBJ2-2; abundance: NA; d_gene: TRBD2; v_gene: TRBV19; CDR3nt: TGTGCCAGTAGCGGACTAGCGGAAATAACCGGGGAGCTGTTTTTT; CDR3aa: CASSGLAEITGELFF
j_gene: TRBJ2-7; abundance: few; d_gene: NA; v_gene: TRBV28; CDR3nt: TGTGCCAGCAGGACAGGACTGGGGAATACCTACGAGCAGTACTTC; CDR3aa: CASRTGLGNTYEQYF
j_gene: TRBJ2-1; abundance: NA; d_gene: TRBD2; v_gene: TRBV3-1; CDR3nt: TGTGCCAGCCGAGGACTAGCGGGAGGATCCTACAATGAGCAGTTCTTC; CDR3aa: CASRGLAGGSYNEQFF
j_gene: TRBJ2-2; abundance: NA; d_gene: NA; v_gene: TRBV28; CDR3nt: TGTGCCAGCAGTCCGATGCGCCCGAACACCGGGGAGCTGTTTTTT; CDR3aa: CASSPMRPNTGELFF
j_gene: TRBJ2-7; abundance: NA; d_gene: NA; v_gene: TRBV5-1; CDR3nt: TGCGCCAGCAGCTTGGATCTTGGGGGTCTATACGAGCAGTACTTC; CDR3aa: CASSLDLGGLYEQYF
j_gene: TRBJ2-5; abundance: NA; d_gene: NA; v_gene: TRBV15; CDR3nt: TGTGCCACCAGCAGAGATGGGACGCGCCAAGAGACCCAGTACTTC; CDR3aa: CATSRDGTRQETQYF
j_gene: TRBJ1-1; abundance: few; d_gene: NA; v_gene: TRBV5-6; CDR3nt: TGTGCCAGCAGCTTGCCGGGACAACAGAACACTGAAGCTTTCTTT; CDR3aa: CASSLPGQQNTEAFF
j_gene: TRBJ1-2; abundance: NA; d_gene: TRBD1; v_gene: TRBV24-1; CDR3nt: TGTGCCACCAGTGAAGGACAGGGACTGTTTAACTATGGCTACACCTTC; CDR3aa: CATSEGQGLFNYGYTF
j_gene: TRBJ1-5; abundance: few; d_gene: TRBD1; v_gene: TRBV5-1; CDR3nt: TGCGCCAGCAGCTCGACAGGGGGCAAGGGTCAGCCCCAGCATTTT; CDR3aa: CASSSTGGKGQPQHF